Below, 21 T cell receptor beta chains from the same sample are listed, as sequenced in a study of T cells in women clearing cervical HPV infection. Data came from immunoSEQ multiplex PCR; TCRdb stores just in-frame clones and leaves some out. In total, the table holds more than 25,000 clones. Sequences were obtained from blood buffy coat. The origin of the receptors is a woman aged 18 to 75 with a cervical HPV16 infection that either progressed to CIN3+ or cleared (not recorded which).

The CDR3: CASSTSVSYEQYF. CDR3 DNA (partial): TGTGCCAGCAGCACTAGCGTCTCCTACGAG. V usage is TRBV5-6 and J usage is TRBJ2-7; 7 bases map to TRBD2. The sequenced fragment ends 3 residues before the CDR3 boundary, so the rest is inferred from the germline J gene. Germline V gives CDR1 SGHDT, CDR2 YYEEEE. The V gene end was trimmed by 4 bases and the J gene end by 0 bases; junction bases not matched to a gene: 1. The CDR3 loop spans 13 amino acids.

As for this clone: Coverage ceases 3 residues before the CDR3 finishes, and the germline J gene fills in the end. The chain carries TRBV5-4 and TRBJ2-3, with 10 positions matching TRBD2. Germline CDR1 reads SGHNT; CDR2 reads YYREEE (reference sequence). V shed 5 bases, J shed 2 bases, and the junction held 8 bases outside the gene matches. The CDR3 spans 16 residues. The CDR3 sequence is CASSPKTSGPTDTQYF. CDR3 DNA (partial): TGTGCCAGCAGTCCTAAGACTAGCGGGCCCACAGATACG.

Comment on this clone: The CDR3 extends 3 residues past the end of the read, so its final part is completed from the germline J gene. The chain links TRBV5-5 to TRBJ1-4, with a possible D match to TRBD1 (5 bases). Germline CDR1 SGHKS, CDR2 YYEKEE (reference sequence). The CDR3 is 15 residues long. The ends were cut back, 5 bases at V and 6 bases at J, with 17 bases in the middle. The CDR3 is CASSSSGNVYEKLFF. The sequenced part of the CDR3 DNA is TGTGCCAGCAGTTCATCAGGGAATGTTTATGAAAAA.

Points on this clone: The read comes to an end 3 residues before the CDR3 does, leaving the germline J gene to fill in the end. The gene calls are TRBV4-2 and TRBJ1-2; D remains ambiguous. This CDR3 contains 14 residues. The germline gives CDR1 LGHNA, CDR2 YNFKEQ. The V end lost 2 bases, the J end lost 7 bases, and 14 bases lay between the germline ends. The covered CDR3 bases are TGTGCCAGCAGCCAACTATCAGCGGCTCTTGGC. This encodes CASSQLSAALG. The whole CDR3 protein is CASSQLSAALGYTF.

Comments on this clone: The read ends 3 residues shy of where the CDR3 ends; the end is completed using the germline J gene. V is TRBV7-9 and J is TRBJ2-7; TRBD2 aligns across 7 bases. The V segment lost 3 bases and the J segment 6 bases; nucleotides outside the gene matches: 8. The CDR3 covers 14 residues. Germline V gene sequence: CDR1 SEHNR, CDR2 FQNEAQ (reference sequence). The CDR3 region is CASSFGDYDFEQYF. The sequenced part of the CDR3 DNA is TGTGCCAGCAGCTTCGGGGACTACGATTTCGAG.

Concerning this clone itself: The CDR3 extends 3 residues past the end of the read, so its final part is completed from the germline J gene. This chain uses TRBV5-1 with TRBJ2-3, with TRBD2 as a possible D gene (6 bases). The CDR3 extends over 14 amino acids. Germline V gives CDR1 SGHRS, CDR2 YFSETQ. Trimming removed 3 bases from V and 2 bases from J, with 10 bases in between. The CDR3 here is CASSSLADTDTQYF. The sequenced part of the CDR3 DNA is TGCGCCAGCAGCTCCTTAGCGGACACAGATACG.

The DNA read from the CDR3 is TGCAGTGCTACGATTATTGGACTAGCGTATCAAGAGACC. Translated: CSATIIGLAYQET. The CDR3, in full, reads CSATIIGLAYQETQYF. The V and J genes are TRBV20-1 and TRBJ2-5, with TRBD2 matching 9 bases. The CDR3 end is not reached by the read, which stops 3 residues before it; the germline J gene fills it in. The V and J ends lost 4 bases and 2 bases, in that order; junction bases with no gene match: 11. Germline assignment: CDR1 DFQATT and CDR2 SNEGSKA (reference sequence). The CDR3 is 16 amino acids.

As regards this clone: The sequenced fragment ends 3 residues before the CDR3 boundary, so the rest is inferred from the germline J gene. The genes are TRBV30 and TRBJ1-2; no reliable D call. Germline assignment: CDR1 GTSNPN and CDR2 SVGIG (reference sequence). Trimming shortened V by 3 bases and J by 7 bases, and 3 bases separated the two germline ends. The CDR3 is 9 amino acids. The CDR3 bases that were read are TGTGCCTGGAGACTTGGC. It yields the protein CAWRLG. The CDR3 as a whole reads CAWRLGYTF.

Regarding this clone: The read gets to within 3 residues of the CDR3 end, and the germline J gene fills in the rest. V is TRBV15 and J is TRBJ2-3; D unresolved. The length of the CDR3 is 13 residues. Trimming stripped 5 bases from V and 2 bases from J, with 8 bases between. Germline V CDR1 and CDR2: LNHNV, YYDKDF (reference sequence). CDR3 amino acids: CATSAAITDTQYF. The covered CDR3 bases are TGTGCCACCAGCGCTGCTATCACAGATACG.

The CDR3 bases that were read are TGTGCCAGCAACCTACAGGGGCGTCCCGGGGAG. It specifies CASNLQGRPGE. The whole CDR3 sequence reads CASNLQGRPGELFF. The genes are TRBV5-4 and TRBJ2-2, with 7 nucleotides matching TRBD1. The sequenced fragment ends 3 residues before the CDR3 boundary, so the rest is inferred from the germline J gene. CDR1 is SGHNT, CDR2 YYREEE, per germline (reference sequence). The CDR3 totals 14 residues. Losses at the gene ends were 6 bases for V and 6 bases for J; bases not matched to a gene: 8. The full variable domain, its missing parts supplied by reference TRBV5-4 and TRBJ2-2, is ETGVTQSPTHLIKTRGQQVTLRCSSQSGHNTVSWYQQALGQGPQFIFQYYREEENGRGNFPPRFSGLQFPNYSSELNVNALELDDSALYLCASNLQGRPGELFFGEGSRLTVL.

About this clone itself: The CDR3 end is not reached by the read, which stops 3 residues before it; the germline J gene fills it in. V is TRBV5-1 and J is TRBJ2-3; D is undetermined. This CDR3 region has 14 residues. Germline V gene sequence: CDR1 SGHRS, CDR2 YFSETQ. Trimming took 1 base from V and 3 from J, leaving 9 bases between them. This chain's CDR3 is CASSLKNRTDTQYF. CDR3 bases read: TGCGCCAGCAGCTTGAAAAACCGGACAGATACG.

In the case of this clone: The CDR3 end is not reached by the read, which stops 3 residues before it; the germline J gene fills it in. The chain carries TRBV7-8 and TRBJ2-7; a weak D match, TRBD1 (5 bases). CDR3 size: 14 residues. V was trimmed by 6 bases and J by 6 bases, leaving 18 bases between them. CDR1 is SGHVS, CDR2 FQNEAQ, per germline. The CDR3 DNA, read in part, is TGTGCCAGCAGTCCGATGCAGGGAAACTCCGAG. It translates to CASSPMQGNSE. The full CDR3 is CASSPMQGNSEQYF. The entire variable domain, with the rest obtained from reference TRBV7-8 and TRBJ2-7, is as follows: GAGVSQSPRYKVAKRGQDVALRCDPISGHVSLFWYQQALGQGPEFLTYFQNEAQLDKSGLPSDRFFAERPEGSVSTLKIQRTQQEDSAVYLCASSPMQGNSEQYFGPGTRLTVT.

Details on this clone: The CDR3 end falls 3 residues outside the read, so it is completed with the germline J gene. This chain uses TRBV5-5 with TRBJ2-3, with D tentatively TRBD1 (6 bases). Germline V gives CDR1 SGHKS, CDR2 YYEKEE (reference sequence). This CDR3 has 14 residues. The CDR3 is CASSLKGEGQPQYF. The sequenced CDR3 bases are TGTGCCAGCAGCTTGAAGGGGGAAGGACAGCCG.

For this clone: From the germline J gene comes the end of the CDR3, since the read stops 3 residues before it. The rearrangement links TRBV5-1 to TRBJ1-2, with D possibly TRBD1 on 5 matching bases. The CDR3 totals 13 residues. Germline V gene lookup returns CDR1 SGHRS and CDR2 YFSETQ. Trimming stripped 7 bases from V and 2 bases from J, with 12 bases between. The CDR3 DNA, read in part, is TGCGCCAGCGGTCAGGGAGGAAACTATGGC. This codes for CASGQGGNYG. The whole CDR3 sequence is CASGQGGNYGYTF.

Note on this clone: The CDR3 goes on 3 residues after the read ends, and that part is filled in from the germline J gene. V usage is TRBV28 and J usage is TRBJ2-4; the match to TRBD2 covers 7 bases. The CDR3 is 14 residues long. Germline CDR1 reads MDHEN; CDR2 reads SYDVKM. CDR3 protein: CASSLGLQERGQYF. Partial CDR3 DNA: TGTGCCAGCAGTTTAGGTCTCCAAGAGCGGGGT.

Concerning this clone: The observed sequence ends 3 residues before the CDR3 terminus, with the missing tail filled in from the germline J gene. V usage is TRBV12-5 and J usage is TRBJ2-1, with unresolved D. Trimming shortened V by 7 bases and J by 3 bases, and 10 bases separated the two germline ends. CDR1 is LGHNT, CDR2 FRNRAP, per germline. The CDR3 covers 13 residues. The CDR3 region is CASAQELYNEQFF. The CDR3 DNA, read in part, is TGTGCTAGTGCCCAAGAACTCTACAATGAG.

In the case of this clone: The read terminates 3 residues ahead of where the CDR3 ends, so the germline J gene completes it. The chain carries TRBV5-6 and TRBJ2-1, with 8 bases identical to TRBD2. Germline V gives CDR1 SGHDT, CDR2 YYEEEE. The trim removed 2 bases at V and 6 bases at J, leaving 4 bases unmatched. This CDR3 region has 14 residues. CDR3 bases read: TGTGCCAGCAGCTTCGGACTAGCAGGCAATGAG. It is translated as CASSFGLAGNE. The complete CDR3 reads CASSFGLAGNEQFF.

As for this clone: Read sequence stops 3 residues before the CDR3 end, and the germline J gene provides the missing end. The chain has TRBV7-9 and TRBJ1-6; 7 nucleotides line up with TRBD1. The CDR3 totals 13 residues. V was clipped by 4 bases and J by 10 bases; unmatched bases: 4. Per the germline V gene, CDR1 is SEHNR and CDR2 is FQNEAQ (reference sequence). The CDR3: CASSSTGDSPLHF. The covered CDR3 bases are TGTGCCAGCAGCTCTACAGGGGACTCACCC.

A note on this clone: Coverage ceases 3 residues before the CDR3 finishes, and the germline J gene fills in the end. The chain joins TRBV7-3 to TRBJ2-3; 8 nucleotides line up with TRBD2. The CDR3 sequence is 15 residues long. The V segment lost 5 bases and the J segment 4 bases; nucleotides outside the gene matches: 8. Germline V gene sequence: CDR1 SGHTA, CDR2 FQGTGA. The CDR3 is CASSPGGGRADTQYF. The sequenced CDR3 bases are TGTGCCAGCAGCCCCGGCGGGGGGCGGGCAGATACG.

Comment on this clone: The CDR3 extends 3 residues past the end of the read, so its final part is completed from the germline J gene. Other DNA sequences of this sample code for an identical CDR3. V gene TRBV7-3 combines with J gene TRBJ2-2, with 8 nucleotides matching TRBD1. The CDR3 sequence is 16 residues long. CDR1 is SGHTA, CDR2 FQGTGA, per germline. V lost 4 bases to trimming and J lost 5 bases; unmatched junction nucleotides: 9. This chain's CDR3 is CASSSGQGRGTGELFF. CDR3 DNA (partial): TGTGCCAGCAGCTCAGGACAGGGTCGAGGGACCGGGGAG.

With regard to this clone: The read halts 3 residues ahead of the CDR3 end, with the missing end drawn from the germline J gene. The rearrangement uses TRBV5-1 and TRBJ1-4; 9 bases are shared with TRBD1. Germline CDR1 is SGHRS and CDR2 is YFSETQ. With 0 bases clipped from V and 7 bases from J, the junction kept 4 bases outside the gene matches. This CDR3 has 15 residues. Partial CDR3 DNA: TGCGCCAGCAGCTTGGTGGGGACAGGGAGTGAAAAA. It codes for CASSLVGTGSEK. From start to end, the CDR3 is CASSLVGTGSEKLFF. Combining the CDR3 with reference TRBV5-1 and TRBJ1-4 gives the whole variable domain KAGVTQTPRYLIKTRGQQVTLSCSPISGHRSVSWYQQTPGQGLQFLFEYFSETQRNKGNFPGRFSGRQFSNSRSEMNVSTLELGDSALYLCASSLVGTGSEKLFFGSGTQLSVL.